These T cell receptor beta chains were read from a single sample in a study of CD8 T cells in Susac syndrome. TCRdb processed the immunoSEQ multiplex PCR reads anew with MiXCR; each CDR3 protein has one entry. The sample gives 100,000 to 150,000 distinct CDR3 sequences, around 94% of which show up once; around 0.27% is in the top ten. The sequenced sample consisted of CD8+ T cells from PBMCs. The receptor source for this set is a human donor with Susac syndrome. The CDR3 runs from the conserved cysteine through the conserved F or W. D genes are given only for firm matches.

j_call d_call cdr3_length v_call cdr3_nt cdr3_aa
TRBJ1-5 TRBD1 15 TRBV19 TGTGCCAGTAGTTCTCAGGGGGCGAGCAATCAGCCCCAGCATTTT CASSSQGASNQPQHF
TRBJ2-7 NA 14 TRBV20-1 TGCAGTGCTAGCCTAGGGACACCTTACTACGAGCAGTACTTC CSASLGTPYYEQYF
TRBJ2-5 NA 14 TRBV4-3 TGCGCCAGCAGCCAAGGACAGGACCAAGAGACCCAGTACTTC CASSQGQDQETQYF
TRBJ2-5 NA 16 TRBV6-2/TRBV6-3 TGTGCCAGCAGTTACTCGAGCGCAGGGCTGGCTGAGACCCAGTACTTC CASSYSSAGLAETQYF
TRBJ2-1 NA 13 TRBV10-3 TGTGCCATAACGGACGGAGTTCAGGATGAGCAGTTCTTC CAITDGVQDEQFF
TRBJ1-1 NA 13 TRBV6-5 TGTGCCAGCAGTTACTCGTACAACACTGAAGCTTTCTTT CASSYSYNTEAFF
TRBJ1-1 NA 14 TRBV13 TGTGCCAGCAGCCCCCGTTCGGCGGGCACTGAAGCTTTCTTT CASSPRSAGTEAFF
TRBJ2-7 NA 13 TRBV20-1 TGCAGTGCTAGAGAAAACCGAGCCTACGAGCAGTACTTC CSARENRAYEQYF
TRBJ2-1 TRBD1 13 TRBV13 TGTGCCAGCAGACCAGGGGGCGCCCATGAGCAGTTCTTC CASRPGGAHEQFF
TRBJ1-1 NA 15 TRBV7-6 TGTGCCAGCAGCATTGGGGCGGGAGGTCACACTGAAGCTTTCTTT CASSIGAGGHTEAFF